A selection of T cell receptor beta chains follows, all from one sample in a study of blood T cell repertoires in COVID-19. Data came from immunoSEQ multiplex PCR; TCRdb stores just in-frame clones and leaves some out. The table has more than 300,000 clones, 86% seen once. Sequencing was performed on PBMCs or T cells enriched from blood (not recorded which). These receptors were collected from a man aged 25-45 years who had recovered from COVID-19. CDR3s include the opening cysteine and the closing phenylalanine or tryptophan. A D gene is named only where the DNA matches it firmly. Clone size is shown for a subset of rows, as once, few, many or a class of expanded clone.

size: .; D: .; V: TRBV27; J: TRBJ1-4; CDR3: CASRLGTYANEKLFF; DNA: TGTGCCAGCAGGCTGGGGACATACGCTAATGAAAAACTGTTTTTT
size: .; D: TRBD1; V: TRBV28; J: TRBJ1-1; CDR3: CASMTGVWGSNTEAFF; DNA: TGTGCCAGCATGACAGGGGTTTGGGGCTCGAACACTGAAGCTTTCTTT
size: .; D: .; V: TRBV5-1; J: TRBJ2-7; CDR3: CASSIETGPYYEQYF; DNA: TGCGCCAGCAGCATAGAAACAGGGCCCTACTACGAGCAGTACTTC
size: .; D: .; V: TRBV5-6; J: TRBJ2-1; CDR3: CASSLVYSLYNEQFF; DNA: TGTGCCAGCAGCTTGGTGTATAGCCTTTACAATGAGCAGTTCTTC
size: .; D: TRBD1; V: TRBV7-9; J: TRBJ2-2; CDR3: CASSLPSRGLVSLFF; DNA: TGTGCCAGCAGCTTACCTAGCAGGGGGCTGGTATCGCTGTTTTTT
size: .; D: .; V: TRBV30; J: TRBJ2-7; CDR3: CAWSVGGVSSYEQYF; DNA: TGTGCCTGGAGTGTAGGGGGGGTCAGCTCCTACGAGCAGTACTTC
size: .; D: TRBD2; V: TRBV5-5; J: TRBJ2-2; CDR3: CASSSRVGLALSNTGELFF; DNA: TGTGCCAGCAGCTCTAGGGTAGGACTAGCGCTTTCGAACACCGGGGAGCTGTTTTTT
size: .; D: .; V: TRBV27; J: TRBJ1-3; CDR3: CASSRESLYSGNTIYF; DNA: TGTGCCAGCAGTCGCGAGAGTCTGTACTCTGGAAACACCATATATTTT
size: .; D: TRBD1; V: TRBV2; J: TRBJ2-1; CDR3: CASSEAAQGWSEQFF; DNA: TGTGCCAGCAGTGAAGCGGCACAGGGGTGGAGTGAGCAGTTCTTC
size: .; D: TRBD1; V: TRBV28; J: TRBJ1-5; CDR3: CASRIDGQGGNQPQHF; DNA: TGTGCCAGCAGGATAGACGGACAGGGAGGCAATCAGCCCCAGCATTTT
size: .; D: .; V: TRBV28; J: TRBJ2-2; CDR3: CASSLNSGGELFF; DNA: TGTGCCAGCAGTTTAAATAGCGGCGGGGAGCTGTTTTTT
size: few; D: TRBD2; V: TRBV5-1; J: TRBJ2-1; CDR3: CASSPAGEEFGEQFF; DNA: TGCGCCAGCAGCCCAGCGGGAGAAGAGTTTGGTGAGCAGTTCTTC
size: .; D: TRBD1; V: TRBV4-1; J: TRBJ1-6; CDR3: CASSLGQGNSPLHF; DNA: TGCGCCAGCAGCCTCGGACAGGGTAATTCACCCCTCCACTTT
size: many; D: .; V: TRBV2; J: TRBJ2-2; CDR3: CASSGTQANTGELFF; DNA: TGTGCCAGCAGTGGGACACAAGCGAACACCGGGGAGCTGTTTTTT
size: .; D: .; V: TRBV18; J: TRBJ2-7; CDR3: CASSPDLYEQYF; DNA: TGTGCCAGCTCACCAGATCTATACGAGCAGTACTTC
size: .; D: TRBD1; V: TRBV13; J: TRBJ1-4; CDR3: CASSLRQGGSEKLFF; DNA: TGTGCCAGCAGCCTCCGACAGGGCGGGTCTGAAAAACTGTTTTTT
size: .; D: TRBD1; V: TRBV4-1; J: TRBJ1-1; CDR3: CASSQQTGVNTEAFF; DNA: TGCGCCAGCAGCCAACAAACAGGGGTGAACACTGAAGCTTTCTTT
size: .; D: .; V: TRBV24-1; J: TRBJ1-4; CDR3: CATVQGNEKLFF; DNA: TGTGCCACCGTCCAGGGTAATGAAAAACTGTTTTTT
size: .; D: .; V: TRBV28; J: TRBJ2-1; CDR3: CASSLDRGYNEQFF; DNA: TGTGCCAGCAGCTTGGACAGAGGCTACAATGAGCAGTTCTTC
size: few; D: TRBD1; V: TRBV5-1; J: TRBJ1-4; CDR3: CASSLRDRTREKLFF; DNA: TGCGCCAGCAGCTTGCGGGACAGGACGAGGGAAAAACTGTTTTTT
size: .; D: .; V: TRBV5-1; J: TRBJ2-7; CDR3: CASSGRDFSSYEQYF; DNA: TGCGCCAGCAGCGGCCGGGACTTCTCCTCCTACGAGCAGTACTTC
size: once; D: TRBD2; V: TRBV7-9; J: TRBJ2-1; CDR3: CASSRSARDYLYNEQFF; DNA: TGTGCCAGCAGCCGCTCCGCCCGGGACTACCTCTACAATGAGCAGTTCTTC
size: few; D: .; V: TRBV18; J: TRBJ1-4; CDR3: CASSRQYDSTNEKLFF; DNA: TGTGCCAGCTCACGGCAGTATGATTCAACTAATGAAAAACTGTTTTTT
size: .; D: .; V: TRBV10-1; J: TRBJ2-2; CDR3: CASQSDRNTGELFF; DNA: TGCGCCAGCCAGTCGGACAGGAACACCGGGGAGCTGTTTTTT
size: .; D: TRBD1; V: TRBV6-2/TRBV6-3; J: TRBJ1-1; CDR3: CASSSQQGALQNTEAFF; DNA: TGTGCCAGCAGTTCTCAACAGGGGGCCTTGCAAAACACTGAAGCTTTCTTT
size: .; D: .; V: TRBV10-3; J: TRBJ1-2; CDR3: CAIGTPRAGGGYTF; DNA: TGTGCCATCGGGACTCCCCGCGCGGGCGGTGGCTACACCTTC
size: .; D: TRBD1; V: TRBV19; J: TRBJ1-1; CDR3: CASSLTGGGKKAFF; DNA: TGTGCCAGTAGTCTCACAGGGGGGGGTAAGAAAGCTTTCTTT
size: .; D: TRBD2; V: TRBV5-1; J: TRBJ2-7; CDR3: CASSLRLAGEPYEQYF; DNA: TGCGCCAGCAGCTTAAGACTAGCGGGAGAACCCTACGAGCAGTACTTC
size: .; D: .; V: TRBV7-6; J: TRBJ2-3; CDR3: CASSSRDFHTDTQYF; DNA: TGTGCCAGCAGTTCCCGGGACTTTCACACAGATACGCAGTATTTT
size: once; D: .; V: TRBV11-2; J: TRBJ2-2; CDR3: CASSLTNTGELFF; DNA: TGTGCCAGCAGCTTGACAAACACCGGGGAGCTGTTTTTT
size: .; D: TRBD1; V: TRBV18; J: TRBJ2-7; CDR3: CASSPGTGHYEQYF; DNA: TGTGCCAGCTCACCGGGGACAGGCCACTACGAGCAGTACTTC
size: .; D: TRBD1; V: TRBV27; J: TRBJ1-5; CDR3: CASSFRGQMNQPQHF; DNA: TGTGCCAGCAGTTTCAGGGGGCAAATGAATCAGCCCCAGCATTTT
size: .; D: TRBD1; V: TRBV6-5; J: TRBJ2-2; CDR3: CASMSGQVNTGELFF; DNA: TGTGCCAGCATGTCGGGACAGGTGAACACCGGGGAGCTGTTTTTT
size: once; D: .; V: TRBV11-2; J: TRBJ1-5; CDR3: CASSLVAGADQPQHF; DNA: TGTGCCAGCAGCTTAGTCGCGGGGGCAGATCAGCCCCAGCATTTT
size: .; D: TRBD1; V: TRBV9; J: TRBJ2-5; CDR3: CASSVDPGQQETQYF; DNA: TGTGCCAGCAGCGTAGACCCGGGACAGCAAGAGACCCAGTACTTC
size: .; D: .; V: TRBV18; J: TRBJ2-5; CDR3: CASSHSEETQYF; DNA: TGTGCCAGCTCACATAGCGAGGAGACCCAGTACTTC
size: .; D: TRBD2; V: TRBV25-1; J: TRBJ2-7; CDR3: CASSSPNSGIYEQYF; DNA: TGTGCCAGCAGTAGCCCTAATAGCGGGATATACGAGCAGTACTTC
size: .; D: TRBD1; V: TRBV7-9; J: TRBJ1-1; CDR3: CASSRLWTGGNTEAFF; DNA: TGTGCCAGCAGCCGACTATGGACAGGGGGGAACACTGAAGCTTTCTTT
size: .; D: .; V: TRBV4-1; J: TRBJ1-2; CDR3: CASSQDSREGDYGYTF; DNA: TGCGCCAGCAGCCAAGATAGCAGGGAAGGCGACTATGGCTACACCTTC
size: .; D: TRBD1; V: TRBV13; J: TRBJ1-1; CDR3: CASSGRDRGRGTEAFF; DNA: TGTGCCAGCAGCGGCCGGGACAGGGGGCGCGGGACTGAAGCTTTCTTT
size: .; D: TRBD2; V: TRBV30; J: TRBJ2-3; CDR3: CAWSNAGLAGVTDTQYF; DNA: TGTGCCTGGAGTAACGCAGGACTAGCGGGGGTGACAGATACGCAGTATTTT
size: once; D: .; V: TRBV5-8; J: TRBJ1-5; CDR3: CASSTDSFWGNQPQHF; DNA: TGTGCCAGCAGCACGGACTCATTCTGGGGCAATCAGCCCCAGCATTTT
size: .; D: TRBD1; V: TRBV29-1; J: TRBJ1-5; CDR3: CSAEGTGTGDQPQHF; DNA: TGCAGCGCCGAGGGAACCGGGACAGGGGATCAGCCCCAGCATTTT
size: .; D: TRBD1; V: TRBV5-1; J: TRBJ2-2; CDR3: CASSLAGQGTGELFF; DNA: TGCGCCAGCAGCTTGGCGGGACAGGGAACCGGGGAGCTGTTTTTT
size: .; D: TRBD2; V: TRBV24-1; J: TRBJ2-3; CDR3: CATSDSLIVASGATDTQYF; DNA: TGTGCCACCAGTGATTCTCTTATAGTGGCTAGCGGGGCCACAGATACGCAGTATTTT
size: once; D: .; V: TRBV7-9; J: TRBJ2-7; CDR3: CASSRGGDRGHEQYF; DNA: TGTGCCAGCAGCCGCGGGGGGGACAGGGGCCACGAGCAGTACTTC
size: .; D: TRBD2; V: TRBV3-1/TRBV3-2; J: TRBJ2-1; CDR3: CASSGTSGSHEQFF; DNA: TGTGCCAGCAGTGGGACTAGCGGGAGCCATGAGCAGTTCTTC
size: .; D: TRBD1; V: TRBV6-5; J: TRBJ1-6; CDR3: CASRRDSSYNSPLHF; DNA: TGTGCCAGCAGACGGGACAGCTCCTATAATTCACCCCTCCACTTT
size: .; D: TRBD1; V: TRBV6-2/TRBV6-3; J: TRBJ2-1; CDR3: CASSYGGTGRENEQFF; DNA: TGTGCCAGCAGTTACGGGGGGACAGGGCGGGAAAATGAGCAGTTCTTC
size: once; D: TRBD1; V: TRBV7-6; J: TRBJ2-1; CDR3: CASSQHRDRAYNEQFF; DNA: TGTGCCAGCAGCCAACACCGGGACAGGGCCTACAATGAGCAGTTCTTC
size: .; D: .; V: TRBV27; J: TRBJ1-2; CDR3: CASSLSPIANYGYTF; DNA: TGTGCCAGCAGTTTGAGTCCGATAGCTAACTATGGCTACACCTTC
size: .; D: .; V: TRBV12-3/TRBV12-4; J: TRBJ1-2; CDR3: CASSWDNNYGYTF; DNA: TGTGCCAGCAGTTGGGACAATAACTATGGCTACACCTTC
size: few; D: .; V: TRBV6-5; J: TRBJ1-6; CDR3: CASSFPMGARSSPLHF; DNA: TGTGCCAGCAGTTTCCCCATGGGGGCCCGGAGTTCACCCCTCCACTTT
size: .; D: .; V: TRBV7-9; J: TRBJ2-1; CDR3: CASSRDIQGHRGEQFF; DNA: TGTGCCAGCAGCCGAGATATACAGGGACATCGTGGTGAGCAGTTCTTC
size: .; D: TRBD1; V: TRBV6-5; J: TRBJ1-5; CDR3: CASSIGQGNQPQHF; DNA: TGTGCCAGCAGTATCGGACAGGGCAATCAGCCCCAGCATTTT
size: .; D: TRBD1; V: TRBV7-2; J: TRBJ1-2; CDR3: CASSLVGPGQGAKGYTF; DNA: TGTGCCAGCAGCTTAGTAGGCCCGGGACAGGGGGCAAAGGGCTACACCTTC
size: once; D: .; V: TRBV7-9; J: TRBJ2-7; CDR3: CASAGAGKSSYEQYF; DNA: TGTGCCAGCGCGGGGGCGGGGAAAAGCTCCTACGAGCAGTACTTC